Listed below are T cell receptor beta chains from one sample, sequenced in a study of CD8+CD57+ T cells in acquired aplastic anemia. TCRdb itself ran the reads through MiXCR, one entry per CDR3 protein. This sample has 200,000 or so distinct CDR3 sequences, with over 60% found just once. Sequenced: sorted CD4+, CD8+, or CD8+CD57+ T cells (not recorded which) from PBMCs. The receptors derive from a human donor with severe aplastic anemia or a healthy control (not recorded which). CDR3s include the opening cysteine and the closing phenylalanine or tryptophan. D genes are given only for firm matches. Rows may omit the clone size; those that give it use once, few, many or a size class.

TRBJ1-1,many,TRBV30,NA,TGTGCCTGGACCCAGGGACGCGAAGCTTTCTTT,CAWTQGREAFF
TRBJ2-7,NA,TRBV7-2,NA,TGTGCCAGCAGCCAGCCGGGACCCAGTAACTACGAGCAGTACTTC,CASSQPGPSNYEQYF
TRBJ1-2,NA,TRBV9,NA,TGTGCCATCAGTGAGTCGCGGCAGGGTGCTGGCTACACCTTC,CAISESRQGAGYTF
TRBJ2-3,NA,TRBV19,NA,TGTGCCAGTAGTACCGACGACACAGATACGCAGTATTTT,CASSTDDTDTQYF
TRBJ2-5,many,TRBV3-1,NA,TGTGCCAGCAGCCAAATAGTAGGTACCGAGACCCAGTACTTC,CASSQIVGTETQYF
TRBJ2-7,NA,TRBV27,NA,TGTGCCAGCAGTTTACAGGGCCCCAACGAGCAGTACTTC,CASSLQGPNEQYF
TRBJ1-1,many,TRBV29-1,NA,TGCAGCGTTCGCACCGGGACGGGAACGGGAGCTTTCTTT,CSVRTGTGTGAFF
TRBJ2-3,NA,TRBV9,NA,TGTGCCAGCAGCGTGGCTTTTGCAGATACGCAGTATTTT,CASSVAFADTQYF
TRBJ2-1,many,TRBV20-1,TRBD2,TGCAGTGCAAATAGCGGGGGGGCGGGTTACAATGAGCAGTTCTTC,CSANSGGAGYNEQFF
TRBJ2-7,NA,TRBV2,NA,TGTGCCAGCAGCCCCACAGGGCACGAGCAGTACTTC,CASSPTGHEQYF
TRBJ1-1,NA,TRBV9,NA,TGTGCCAGCAGCACCCTTAACGACGGACCTGAAGCTTTCTTT,CASSTLNDGPEAFF
TRBJ1-1,NA,TRBV7-2,TRBD1,TGTGCCAGCAGCTTTACCGGGACAGGATTCACTGAAGCTTTCTTT,CASSFTGTGFTEAFF
TRBJ2-5,NA,TRBV10-3,NA,TGTGCCATCAGTGAGAAGTACCAAGAGACCCAGTACTTC,CAISEKYQETQYF
TRBJ1-2,NA,TRBV20-1,NA,TGCAGTGCTAGAGAAGGTCAGAGGCACTATGGCTACACCTTC,CSAREGQRHYGYTF
TRBJ2-5,NA,TRBV7-9,NA,TGTGCCACCTCACAAACCTTCCCTCAAGAGACCCAGTACTTC,CATSQTFPQETQYF
TRBJ2-1,few,TRBV29-1,NA,TGCAGCGTTTTATGGAGCTCCTACAATGAGCAGTTCTTC,CSVLWSSYNEQFF
TRBJ2-7,NA,TRBV3-1,TRBD2,TGTGCCAGCAGCCTTAGGGAGACTAGCGGCGAGCAGTACTTC,CASSLRETSGEQYF
TRBJ1-2,NA,TRBV24-1,NA,TGTGCCACCAGTGATTTGGACAGCCCGGATGGCTACACCTTC,CATSDLDSPDGYTF
TRBJ2-1,NA,TRBV7-9,NA,TGTGCCAGCAGCACATCCGGGGGAGGCTCCTACAATGAGCAGTTCTTC,CASSTSGGGSYNEQFF
TRBJ1-1,many,TRBV14,NA,TGTGCCAGCAGCCAAGATGCGGTAGGGGTTGAGACTGAAGCTTTCTTT,CASSQDAVGVETEAFF
TRBJ1-2,many,TRBV9,NA,TGTGCCAGCAGCTCCTACCCCGGGAATACCTATGGCTACACCTTC,CASSSYPGNTYGYTF
TRBJ2-3,NA,TRBV6-1,TRBD1,TGTGCCAGCAGTGACGGCCGGGACAGGGGGGCAGATACGCAGTATTTT,CASSDGRDRGADTQYF
TRBJ1-2,NA,TRBV29-1,NA,TGCAGCGTTGTTTACAGGGTGTGGGGGTATGGCTACACCTTC,CSVVYRVWGYGYTF
TRBJ1-5,many,TRBV7-8,NA,TGTGCCAGCAGCTTAGGGGGGTGGAATCAGCCCCAGCATTTT,CASSLGGWNQPQHF
TRBJ2-1,NA,TRBV19,NA,TGTGCCAGTAGTATTAACTCCGACCGATACGATGAGCAGCTCTTC,CASSINSDRYDEQLF
TRBJ2-2,NA,TRBV10-3,TRBD2,TGTGCCATCAGTGAGTCTCCGTCGCGGGGGGGTACCGGGGAGCTGTTTTTT,CAISESPSRGGTGELFF